The source of this T cell receptor beta chain is a study of T cell responses to AZD1222 COVID-19 vaccine. Sequencing used immunoSEQ multiplex PCR; TCRdb keeps in-frame clones, though not all of them. Found here are about 120,000 clones, approximately 90% of them singletons; the top ten hold roughly 8.4%. Study-wide results and limits: Recipients of AZD1222 seropositive at baseline numbered only 6 or 7. Unmutated variant regions reportedly attract nearly half of all spike-specific TCRs. Repertoires were obtained only post-peak T cell response.

The germline CDR1 and CDR2 sequences are MNHEY and SVGEGT. CDR3 length: 17 residues. The V gene lost 4 bases and the J gene lost 6 bases, with 25 bases spanning the gap. Of note for this clone: What it binds is unknown.

This sequence joins TRBV6-2 or TRBV6-3 and TRBJ2-7, with no clear D. Sequenced material: peripheral blood, taken on day 0 of AZD1222 vaccination. This receptor was identified in an adult in good health. The chain's CDR3 is CASSSPAGLPLLLEQYF. Here the CDR3 DNA reads TGTGCCAGCAGTTCCCCCGCCGGGCTTCCTCTCCTACTCGAGCAGTACTTC.